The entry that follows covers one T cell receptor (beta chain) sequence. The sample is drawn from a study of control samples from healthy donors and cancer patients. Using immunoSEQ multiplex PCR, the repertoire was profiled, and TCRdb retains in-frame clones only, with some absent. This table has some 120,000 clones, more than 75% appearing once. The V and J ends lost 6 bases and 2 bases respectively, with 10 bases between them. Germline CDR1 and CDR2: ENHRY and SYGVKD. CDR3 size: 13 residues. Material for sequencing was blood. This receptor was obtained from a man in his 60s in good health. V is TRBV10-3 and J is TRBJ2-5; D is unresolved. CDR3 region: CAIRRQEQETQYF. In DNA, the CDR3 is TGTGCCATCAGGCGGCAGGAGCAAGAGACCCAGTACTTC.